This TCR beta chain was documented in a study of metastatic and nonmetastatic thyroid tumors. Overall study: Samples came from malignant and benign thyroid patients, and repertoires were compared across blood and tumor or nodule tissue.

Comments on this clone: Its specificity is unknown. A read error may account for a junction end that differs from germline.

Until they underwent thyroid surgery, no patient had received any treatment. Study observations and caveats: Compared with benign nodules, malignant thyroid tumors were reported to have significantly higher TCR beta diversity in both blood and tumor.

Germline V gene lookup returns CDR1 GTSNPN and CDR2 SVGIG (reference sequence). The length of the CDR3 is 16 residues. Authors' analysis steps: The study took CDR3 differences across clinicopathological groups and made a distant-metastasis classifier for papillary thyroid cancer from them. TCRdb re-processed the PCR reads through MiXCR. What appears here as the V and J calls and clone size reflects TCRdb's work, not the paper's. The sample records 50,000 or so clones, roughly 23% being singletons. The chain couples TRBV30 to TRBJ2-7, with D possibly matching TRBD2 (6 bases). The sample comprised blood. The origin of this receptor is a male donor with papillary thyroid cancer or a benign thyroid nodule (not recorded which). Some clones in this sample may be carry-over from other donors' samples. CDR3 loop: CTWSVGLAGAAYEQYF. CDR3 sequence (DNA): TGTACCTGGAGCGTGGGACTTGCGGGTGCCGCCTACGAGCAGTACTTC.